This T cell receptor beta chain is from a study of blood T cell repertoires in COVID-19. This CDR3 has 15 residues. Trimming removed 6 bases from V and 4 bases from J, with 15 bases in between. CDR1 and CDR2 (germline): SNHLY, FYNNEI. TCRdb's table, derived via immunoSEQ multiplex PCR, lists solely in-frame clones and lacks some. The profile shows about half a million clones, about 88% of them singletons. The chain joins TRBV2 to TRBJ2-2; D is unresolved. This TCR was recovered from a woman aged 55-75 years who had recovered from COVID-19. The sample taken for sequencing was PBMCs or T cells enriched from blood (not recorded which). The CDR3 is CASRDFYRPTGELFF. In DNA form, the CDR3 reads TGTGCCAGCAGGGATTTTTACAGACCCACCGGGGAGCTGTTTTTT.